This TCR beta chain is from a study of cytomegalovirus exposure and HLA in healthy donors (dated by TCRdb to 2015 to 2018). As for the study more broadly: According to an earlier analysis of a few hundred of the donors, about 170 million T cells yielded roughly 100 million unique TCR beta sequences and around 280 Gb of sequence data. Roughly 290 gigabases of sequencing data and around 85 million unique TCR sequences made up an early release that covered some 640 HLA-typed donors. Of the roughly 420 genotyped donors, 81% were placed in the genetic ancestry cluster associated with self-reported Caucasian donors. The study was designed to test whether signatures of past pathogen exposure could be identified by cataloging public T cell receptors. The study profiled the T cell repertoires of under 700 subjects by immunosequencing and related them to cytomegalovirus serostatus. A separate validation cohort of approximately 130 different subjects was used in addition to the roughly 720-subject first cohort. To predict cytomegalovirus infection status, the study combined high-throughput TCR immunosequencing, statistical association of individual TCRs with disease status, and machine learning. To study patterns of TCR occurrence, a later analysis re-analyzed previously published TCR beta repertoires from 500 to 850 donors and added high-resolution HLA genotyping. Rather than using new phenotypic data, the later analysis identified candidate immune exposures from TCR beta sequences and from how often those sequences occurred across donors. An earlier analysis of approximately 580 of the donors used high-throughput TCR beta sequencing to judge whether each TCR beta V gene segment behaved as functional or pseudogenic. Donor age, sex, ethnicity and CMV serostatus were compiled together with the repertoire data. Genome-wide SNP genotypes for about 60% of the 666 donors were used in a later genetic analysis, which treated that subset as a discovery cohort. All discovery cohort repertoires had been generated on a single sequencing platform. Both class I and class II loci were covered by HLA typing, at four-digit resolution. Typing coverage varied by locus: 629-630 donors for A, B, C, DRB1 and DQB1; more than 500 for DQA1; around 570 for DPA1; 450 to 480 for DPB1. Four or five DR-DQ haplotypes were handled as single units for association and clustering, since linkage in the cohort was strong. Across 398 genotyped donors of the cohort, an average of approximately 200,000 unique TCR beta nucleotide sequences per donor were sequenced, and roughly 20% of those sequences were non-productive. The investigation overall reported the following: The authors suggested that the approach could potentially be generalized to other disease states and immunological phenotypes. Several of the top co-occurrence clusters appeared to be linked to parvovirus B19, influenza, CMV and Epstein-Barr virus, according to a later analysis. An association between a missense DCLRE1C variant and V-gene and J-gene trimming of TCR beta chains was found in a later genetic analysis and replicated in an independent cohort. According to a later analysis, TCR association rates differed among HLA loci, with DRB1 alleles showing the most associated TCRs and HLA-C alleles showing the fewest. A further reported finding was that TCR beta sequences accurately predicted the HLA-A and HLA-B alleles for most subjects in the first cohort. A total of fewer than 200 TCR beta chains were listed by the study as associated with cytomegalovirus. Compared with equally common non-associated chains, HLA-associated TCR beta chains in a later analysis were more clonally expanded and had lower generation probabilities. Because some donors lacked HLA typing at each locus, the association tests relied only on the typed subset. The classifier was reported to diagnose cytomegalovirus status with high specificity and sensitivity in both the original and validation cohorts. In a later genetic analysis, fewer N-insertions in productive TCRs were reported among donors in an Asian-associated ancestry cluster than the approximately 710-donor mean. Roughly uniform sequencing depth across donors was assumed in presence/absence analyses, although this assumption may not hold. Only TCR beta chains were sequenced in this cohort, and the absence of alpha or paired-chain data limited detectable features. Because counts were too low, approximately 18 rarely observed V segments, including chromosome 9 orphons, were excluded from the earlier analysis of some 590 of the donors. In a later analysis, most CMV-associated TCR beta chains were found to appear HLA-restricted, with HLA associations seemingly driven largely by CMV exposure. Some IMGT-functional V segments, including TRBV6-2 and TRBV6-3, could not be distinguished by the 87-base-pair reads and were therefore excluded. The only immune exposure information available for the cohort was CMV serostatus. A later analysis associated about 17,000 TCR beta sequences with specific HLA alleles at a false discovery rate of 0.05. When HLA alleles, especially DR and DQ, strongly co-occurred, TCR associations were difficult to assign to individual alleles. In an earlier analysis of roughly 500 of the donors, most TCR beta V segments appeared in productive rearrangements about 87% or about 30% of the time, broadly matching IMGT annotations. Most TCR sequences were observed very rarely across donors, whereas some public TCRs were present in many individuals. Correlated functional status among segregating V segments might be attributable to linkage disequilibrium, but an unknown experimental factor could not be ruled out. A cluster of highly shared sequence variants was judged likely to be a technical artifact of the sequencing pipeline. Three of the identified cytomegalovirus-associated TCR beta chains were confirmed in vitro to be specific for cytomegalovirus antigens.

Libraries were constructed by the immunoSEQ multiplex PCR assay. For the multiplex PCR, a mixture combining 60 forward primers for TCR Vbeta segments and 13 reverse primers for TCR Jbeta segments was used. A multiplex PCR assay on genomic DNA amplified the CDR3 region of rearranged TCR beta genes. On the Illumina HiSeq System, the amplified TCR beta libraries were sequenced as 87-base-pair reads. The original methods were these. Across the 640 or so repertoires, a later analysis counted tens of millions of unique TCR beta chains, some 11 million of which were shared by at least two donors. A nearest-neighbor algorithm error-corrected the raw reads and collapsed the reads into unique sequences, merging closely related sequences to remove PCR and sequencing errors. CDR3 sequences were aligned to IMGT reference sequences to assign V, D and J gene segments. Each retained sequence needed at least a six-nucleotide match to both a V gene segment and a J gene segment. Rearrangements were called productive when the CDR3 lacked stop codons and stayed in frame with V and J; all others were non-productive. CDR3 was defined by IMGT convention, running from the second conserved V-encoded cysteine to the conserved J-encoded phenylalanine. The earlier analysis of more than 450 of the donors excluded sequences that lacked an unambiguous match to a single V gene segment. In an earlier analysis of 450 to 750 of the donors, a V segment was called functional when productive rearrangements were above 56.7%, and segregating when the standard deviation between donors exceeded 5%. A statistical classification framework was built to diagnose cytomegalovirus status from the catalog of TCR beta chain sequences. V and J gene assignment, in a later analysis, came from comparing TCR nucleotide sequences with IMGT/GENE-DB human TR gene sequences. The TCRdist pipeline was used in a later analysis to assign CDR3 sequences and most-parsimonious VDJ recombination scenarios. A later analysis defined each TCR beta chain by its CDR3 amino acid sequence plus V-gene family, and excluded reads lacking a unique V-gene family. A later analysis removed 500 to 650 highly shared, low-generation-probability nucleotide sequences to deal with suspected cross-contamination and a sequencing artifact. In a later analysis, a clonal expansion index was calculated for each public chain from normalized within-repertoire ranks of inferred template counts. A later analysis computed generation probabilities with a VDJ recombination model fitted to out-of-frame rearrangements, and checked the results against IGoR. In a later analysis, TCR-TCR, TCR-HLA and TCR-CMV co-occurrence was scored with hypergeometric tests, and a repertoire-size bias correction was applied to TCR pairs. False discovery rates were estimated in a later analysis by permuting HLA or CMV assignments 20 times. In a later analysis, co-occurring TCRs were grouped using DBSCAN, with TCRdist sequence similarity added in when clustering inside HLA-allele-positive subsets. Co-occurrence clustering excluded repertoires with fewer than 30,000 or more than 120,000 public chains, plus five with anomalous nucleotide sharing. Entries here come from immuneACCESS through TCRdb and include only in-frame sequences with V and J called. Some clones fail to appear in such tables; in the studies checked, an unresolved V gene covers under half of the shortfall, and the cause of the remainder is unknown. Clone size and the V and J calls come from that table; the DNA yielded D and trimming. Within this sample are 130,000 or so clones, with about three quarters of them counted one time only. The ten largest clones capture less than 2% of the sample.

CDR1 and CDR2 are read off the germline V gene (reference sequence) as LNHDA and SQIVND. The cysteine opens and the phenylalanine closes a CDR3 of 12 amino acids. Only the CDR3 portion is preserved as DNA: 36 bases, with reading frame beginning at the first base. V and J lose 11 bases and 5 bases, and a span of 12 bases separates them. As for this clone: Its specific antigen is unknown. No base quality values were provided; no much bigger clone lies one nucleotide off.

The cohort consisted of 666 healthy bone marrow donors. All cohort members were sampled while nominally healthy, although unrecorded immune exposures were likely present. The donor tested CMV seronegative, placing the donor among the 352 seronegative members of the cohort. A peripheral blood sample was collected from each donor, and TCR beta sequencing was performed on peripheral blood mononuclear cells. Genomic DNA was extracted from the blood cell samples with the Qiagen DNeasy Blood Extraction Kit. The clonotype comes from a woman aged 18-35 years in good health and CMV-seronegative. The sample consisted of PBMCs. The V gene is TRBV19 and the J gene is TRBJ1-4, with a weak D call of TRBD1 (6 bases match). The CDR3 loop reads CAVRGKNEKLFF. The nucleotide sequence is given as TGTGCCGTGAGGGGGAAAAATGAAAAACTGTTTTTT.